These 24 T cell receptor beta chains were all obtained from the same sample, sequenced in a study of cytomegalovirus exposure and HLA in healthy donors. Vbeta (60) and Jbeta (13) primers were used in the PCR. Libraries were prepared by immunoSEQ multiplex PCR; TCRdb keeps only in-frame clonotypes and omits some of them. The sample shows about 140,000 clones, roughly 80% of them seen only once. The sequenced sample consisted of PBMCs. The source is a young man in good health and CMV-seronegative.

V and J are TRBV7-9 and TRBJ2-1; 8 nucleotides line up with TRBD1. Unmatched junction bases numbered 5, after V lost 4 bases and J lost 6 bases. The CDR3 runs to 14 residues. Germline loops: CDR1 SEHNR, CDR2 FQNEAQ (reference sequence). Written as DNA, the CDR3 is TGTGCCAGCAGCTCCGGACAGGGAGGCAATGAGCAGTTCTTC. Its protein is CASSSGQGGNEQFF.

The chain employs TRBV11-2 and TRBJ2-7; 8 nucleotides line up with TRBD1. The junction had 8 bases not matched to a gene; V was cut back by 4 bases and J by 6 bases. The CDR3 sequence is 14 residues long. Germline assignment: CDR1 SGHAT and CDR2 FQNNGV. The CDR3, as DNA: TGTGCCAGCAGCTCCTCGGACAGGGCTGGCGAGCAGTACTTC. The encoded protein is CASSSSDRAGEQYF. The variable domain in full, completed from reference TRBV11-2 and TRBJ2-7, reads EAGVAQSPRYKIIEKRQSVAFWCNPISGHATLYWYQQILGQGPKLLIQFQNNGVVDDSQLPKDRFSAERLKGVDSTLKIQPAKLEDSAVYLCASSSSDRAGEQYFGPGTRLTVT.

The chain employs TRBV5-5 and TRBJ2-5, with 9 bases matching TRBD2. J gave up 1 base and V 2 bases, and 3 bases lay outside the gene matches. The CDR3 contains 15 residues. The V gene's germline CDR1 is SGHKS and CDR2 YYEKEE (reference sequence). CDR3 residues: CASSFSGSPQETQYF. In DNA, the CDR3 is TGTGCCAGCAGCTTTAGCGGGAGTCCCCAAGAGACCCAGTACTTC.

The chain recombines TRBV4-1 with TRBJ1-2, with 10 positions matching TRBD1. This CDR3 comprises 16 residues. Trimming removed 1 base from V and 1 base from J; junction bases left unmatched: 3. Germline V gives CDR1 MGHRA, CDR2 YSYEKL. The CDR3 coding sequence is TGCGCCAGCAGCCAAGGGGACAGGGGCAATAACTATGGCTACACCTTC. Its translation is CASSQGDRGNNYGYTF.

V usage is TRBV18 and J usage is TRBJ2-1, with a possible D match to TRBD1 (6 bases). V shed 5 bases and J shed 8 bases, with 16 bases lying between them. Germline lookup yields CDR1 KGHSH and CDR2 LQKENI. This CDR3 comprises 14 residues. The CDR3 DNA sequence: TGTGCCAGCTCATTAAAGACAGGCCCGGATGAGCAGTTCTTC. Amino acid sequence: CASSLKTGPDEQFF.

The chain links TRBV19 to TRBJ2-3; TRBD2 aligns across 9 bases. The J segment lost 0 bases and the V segment lost 4 bases, leaving 5 bases of the junction unmatched. Germline V gives CDR1 LNHDA, CDR2 SQIVND (reference sequence). CDR3 size: 16 residues. CDR3 DNA: TGTGCCAGTAGTAAGCGGGGACTAGCTAGCACAGATACGCAGTATTTT. Amino acid sequence: CASSKRGLASTDTQYF.

The chain links TRBV5-6 to TRBJ2-7; 11 bases line up with TRBD1. V was clipped by 4 bases and J by 5 bases; unmatched bases: 5. CDR1 and CDR2 (germline): SGHDT, YYEEEE. The CDR3 covers 14 residues. CDR3 coding DNA: TGTGCCAGCAGCAGGACAGGGGGCTGGGACGAGCAGTACTTC. It encodes CASSRTGGWDEQYF.

The chain carries TRBV4-1 and TRBJ2-7; TRBD2 matches at 10 bases. In germline, CDR1 is MGHRA, CDR2 YSYEKL. V lost 0 bases and J lost 6; bases outside the gene matches: 8. The CDR3 totals 16 residues. The CDR3 DNA follows: TGCGCCAGCAGCCAAGATTCTAGCGGGAGTAGTTTCGAGCAGTACTTC. Translated: CASSQDSSGSSFEQYF.

This chain joins TRBV6-1 and TRBJ2-7; 9 bases align to TRBD2. CDR1 and CDR2 from the germline V gene are MNHNS and SASEGT. J gave up 7 bases and V 1 base, and 8 bases lay outside the gene matches. The CDR3 sequence is 15 residues long. CDR3 amino acids: CASSEGTSGSLEQYF. The CDR3 nucleotides read TGTGCCAGCAGTGAAGGAACTAGCGGGTCCTTAGAGCAGTACTTC.

This chain uses TRBV5-1 with TRBJ2-7; 9 positions agree with TRBD1. This CDR3 comprises 14 residues. J lost 3 bases, V lost 3 bases, and 4 bases had no gene match. CDR1 is SGHRS, CDR2 YFSETQ, per germline. The CDR3 nucleotides read TGCGCCAGCAGCTCCGGGACAGGGAACTACGAGCAGTACTTC. Its protein is CASSSGTGNYEQYF.

The rearrangement uses TRBV6-6 and TRBJ1-6; no clear D. Trimming took 8 bases from V and 7 from J, leaving 12 bases between them. This CDR3 has 13 residues. Per germline, CDR1 MNHNY and CDR2 SVGAGI (reference sequence). The CDR3 sequence is CASSGDWNSPLHF. CDR3 coding DNA: TGTGCCAGCTCCGGGGATTGGAATTCACCCCTCCACTTT.

The chain carries TRBV19 and TRBJ1-2, with D unclear. Looked up from germline, CDR1 is LNHDA and CDR2 is SQIVND (reference sequence). This CDR3 spans 16 amino acids. The V end was cut by 4 bases, the J end by 0 bases, with 15 bases between. The CDR3 DNA is TGTGCCAGTAGTACACTCCGACTGGGAGCTAACTATGGCTACACCTTC. Protein: CASSTLRLGANYGYTF.

The rearrangement links TRBV30 to TRBJ2-1; 10 nucleotides agree with TRBD2. The CDR3 is 16 residues long. The junction had 7 bases not matched to a gene; V was cut back by 0 bases and J by 5 bases. Germline V gene lookup returns CDR1 GTSNPN and CDR2 SVGIG (reference sequence). The DNA for the CDR3 is TGTGCCTGGAGTGTATTTAGCGGGAGGTATAACAATGAGCAGTTCTTC. This gives the protein CAWSVFSGRYNNEQFF.

The V gene is TRBV5-6, the J gene TRBJ2-3; the match to TRBD2 covers 8 bases. The CDR3 covers 16 residues. The V gene's germline CDR1 is SGHDT and CDR2 YYEEEE. Trimming took 2 bases from V and 4 from J; bases not matched to a gene: 9. The CDR3 region has the DNA TGTGCCAGCAGCTTTATGACAGCGGGAGCTGCAGATACGCAGTATTTT. This encodes CASSFMTAGAADTQYF.

J is TRBJ2-7 and V is TRBV28, with TRBD1 as a possible D gene (5 bases). CDR3 length: 12 amino acids. The V gene lost 6 bases and the J gene lost 6 bases, with 12 bases spanning the gap. Germline CDR1 MDHEN, CDR2 SYDVKM. The DNA for the CDR3 is TGTGCCAGCAGCCGCGACAGAGCCGAGCAGTACTTC. Amino acids: CASSRDRAEQYF.

This clone was detected a few times. The J gene is TRBJ2-1, the V gene TRBV7-9, with a weak D call TRBD1 (5 bases). CDR1 is SEHNR, CDR2 FQNEAQ, per germline (reference sequence). The V gene lost 5 bases and the J gene lost 10 bases, with 15 bases spanning the gap. The CDR3 is 13 amino acids. The CDR3: CASSPQGWVEQFF. The CDR3 coding sequence is TGTGCCAGCAGCCCTCAGGGATGGGTCGAGCAGTTCTTC.

This clone is labeled medium-sized. The CDR3 is CASSLVGQNYEQYF. The CDR3 bases are TGTGCCAGCAGCTTAGTAGGACAGAACTACGAGCAGTACTTC. The chain joins TRBV7-2 to TRBJ2-7, with D perhaps TRBD1 (6 bases). The CDR3 has 14 residues. The V gene lost 1 base and the J gene lost 3 bases, with 10 bases spanning the gap. CDR1 is SGHTA, CDR2 FQGNSA, per germline.

The chain combines TRBV29-1 with TRBJ2-3; weak D call: TRBD2 (6 bases). The V gene lost 0 bases and the J gene lost 1 base, with 8 bases spanning the gap. Germline V gene data show CDR1 as SQVTM and CDR2 as ANQGSEA. This CDR3 is 14 amino acids long. The CDR3 region is CSVEEASGTDTQYF. CDR3 nucleotides: TGCAGCGTTGAAGAGGCTAGCGGCACAGATACGCAGTATTTT.

The rearrangement links TRBV2 to TRBJ2-1; 8 bases fit TRBD2. Per germline, CDR1 SNHLY and CDR2 FYNNEI. This CDR3 has 21 amino acids. With 2 bases clipped from V and 9 bases from J, the junction kept 27 bases outside the gene matches. CDR3 residues: CASSEHGRAGEAPTGDVEQFF. The CDR3 bases are TGTGCCAGCAGTGAACACGGGCGAGCGGGAGAGGCCCCTACAGGTGACGTTGAGCAGTTCTTC. The full variable domain, completed using reference TRBV2 and TRBJ2-1, is EPEVTQTPSHQVTQMGQEVILRCVPISNHLYFYWYRQILGQKVEFLVSFYNNEISEKSEIFDDQFSVERPDGSNFTLKIRSTKLEDSAMYFCASSEHGRAGEAPTGDVEQFFGPGTRLTVL.

This chain uses TRBV6-1 with TRBJ1-1; 9 bases align to TRBD1. V was clipped by 4 bases and J by 6 bases; unmatched bases: 9. The CDR3 is made up of 15 amino acids. The germline gives CDR1 MNHNS, CDR2 SASEGT. The CDR3 here is CASSAPTGGRPEAFF. The DNA of the CDR3 is TGTGCCAGCAGTGCCCCCACAGGGGGCCGGCCTGAAGCTTTCTTT.

The gene calls are TRBV28 and TRBJ2-1; the D gene is possibly TRBD1 (5 bases). Trimming removed 8 bases from V and 4 bases from J, with 21 bases in between. CDR3 length: 16 amino acids. Germline V lookup: CDR1 MDHEN, CDR2 SYDVKM. Here the CDR3 DNA reads TGTGCCAGCCCTGCGCCAGGGATCACCTTTTACAATGAGCAGTTCTTC. Protein product: CASPAPGITFYNEQFF.

For the CDR3, the DNA is TGTGCCAGCAGTTTATCAGGGCCCTCCTACGAGCAGTACTTC. Protein: CASSLSGPSYEQYF. This chain links TRBV28 with TRBJ2-7; D perhaps matches TRBD1 (5 bases). The germline V and J ends were trimmed by 1 base and 0 bases, with 7 bases remaining between them. Germline V gives CDR1 MDHEN, CDR2 SYDVKM. The CDR3 spans 14 residues.

The genes are TRBV6-1 and TRBJ2-7; 10 nucleotides agree with TRBD1. Germline V gene lookup returns CDR1 MNHNS and CDR2 SASEGT. The CDR3 runs 16 residues. Losses at the gene ends were 4 bases for V and 10 bases for J; bases not matched to a gene: 16. The CDR3 sequence is CASSAHSGTGVGLQYF. The CDR3 coding sequence is TGTGCCAGCAGTGCCCACTCCGGGACAGGGGTGGGACTACAGTACTTC.

The CDR3 reads CASSLRQGYNQPQHF. The CDR3, as DNA: TGCGCCAGCAGCCTTAGACAGGGGTACAATCAGCCCCAGCATTTT. The rearrangement joins TRBV4-3 to TRBJ1-5; 8 bases match TRBD1. Per germline, CDR1 LGHNA and CDR2 YSLEER. The V segment lost 4 bases and the J segment 3 bases; nucleotides outside the gene matches: 5. The CDR3 loop spans 15 amino acids.